The rows below give T cell receptor beta chains drawn from one sample of a study of CD8 T cells in ankylosing spondylitis. TCRdb independently ran MiXCR on the 5' RACE reads; one entry per CDR3 protein. Altogether about 220,000 distinct CDR3 sequences are present, around 6.6% being singletons, with the ten largest covering approximately 14%. Sequenced input: blood, either unsorted or a sorted T cell fraction (not recorded which). All receptors come from a male donor with ankylosing spondylitis. Both conserved end residues are part of each CDR3. D genes are given only for firm matches. Expanded clones get a size class; other rows say once, few or many, or leave the size out.

J gene	clone size	CDR3 length	V gene	D gene	CDR3 protein	CDR3 DNA
TRBJ1-5	many	14	TRBV27	TRBD1	CASSEDRGNQPQHF	TGTGCCAGCAGTGAGGACAGGGGCAATCAGCCCCAGCATTTT
TRBJ2-1	few	19	TRBV11-2	TRBD2	CASSRGTSSFPDSYNEQFF	TGTGCCAGCAGCCGAGGGACTAGCAGTTTCCCCGACTCCTACAATGAGCAGTTCTTC
TRBJ2-3	many	12	TRBV12-5	-	CASGLGVDTQYF	TGTGCTAGTGGTTTGGGCGTGGATACGCAGTATTTT
TRBJ1-5	many	13	TRBV20-1	-	CSARELRIGPQHF	TGCAGTGCTAGAGAGCTCCGCATTGGGCCCCAGCATTTT
TRBJ1-1	many	15	TRBV3-1	-	CASSPDLRENTEAFF	TGTGCCAGCAGCCCCGATCTACGAGAGAACACTGAAGCTTTCTTT
TRBJ2-5	-	18	TRBV6-5	TRBD1	CASSYYTRWTGTHDTQYF	TGTGCCAGCAGTTACTATACTCGATGGACAGGGACCCATGATACCCAGTACTTC
TRBJ2-1	-	11	TRBV25-1	-	CASSEIWEQFF	TGTGCCAGCAGTGAAATCTGGGAGCAGTTCTTC
TRBJ2-5	few	17	TRBV4-1	-	CASSQFLDGGYQETQYF	TGCGCCAGCAGCCAATTCCTTGACGGGGGCTACCAAGAGACCCAGTACTTC
TRBJ2-7	many	14	TRBV12-3/TRBV12-4	-	CASSFGEDPGEQYF	TGTGCCAGCAGTTTCGGGGAGGACCCAGGAGAGCAGTACTTC
TRBJ1-4	many	14	TRBV7-9	TRBD1	CASSQTGFDEKLFF	TGTGCCAGCAGCCAGACAGGGTTTGATGAAAAACTGTTTTTT
TRBJ2-6	few	19	TRBV4-1	-	CASSPRLYGGPPGANVLTF	TGCGCCAGCAGCCCGAGGCTGTACGGGGGCCCGCCTGGGGCCAACGTCCTGACTTTC
TRBJ2-1	-	19	TRBV11-2	-	CASSIVPDRYLSGYNEQFF	TGTGCCAGCAGCATAGTCCCAGACAGGTATTTGTCTGGCTACAATGAGCAGTTCTTC
TRBJ2-1	many	13	TRBV4-3	-	CASSPRAVDEQFF	TGCGCCAGCAGCCCGCGGGCGGTCGATGAGCAGTTCTTC
TRBJ2-1	once	13	TRBV9	-	CVSSRWDWDEQFF	TGTGTCAGCAGCCGTTGGGATTGGGATGAGCAGTTCTTC
TRBJ2-2	many	14	TRBV5-1	-	CASTGMGNTGELFF	TGCGCCAGCACCGGGATGGGCAACACCGGGGAGCTGTTTTTT
TRBJ2-1	few	15	TRBV6-1	-	CATMVEVNPYNEQFF	TGTGCCACCATGGTAGAGGTAAACCCCTACAATGAGCAGTTCTTC
TRBJ2-1	many	14	TRBV5-1	-	CASSPSQFYNEQFF	TGCGCCAGCAGCCCCTCCCAATTCTACAATGAGCAGTTCTTC
TRBJ2-2	-	15	TRBV10-3	TRBD2	CAIKEGGRRTGELFF	TGTGCCATCAAGGAGGGAGGGAGACGGACCGGGGAGCTGTTTTTT
TRBJ2-1	-	15	TRBV6-2/TRBV6-3	TRBD2	CASNLAGEEYNEQFF	TGTGCCAGCAATCTAGCGGGAGAAGAGTACAATGAGCAGTTCTTC
TRBJ2-1	-	16	TRBV4-2	-	CASSQKLKGADNEQFF	TGTGCCAGCAGCCAGAAACTCAAGGGCGCGGACAATGAGCAGTTCTTC
TRBJ1-1	many	14	TRBV7-9	-	CASSLTDMNTEAFF	TGTGCCAGCAGCTTAACAGATATGAACACTGAAGCTTTCTTT
TRBJ1-2	many	12	TRBV20-1	-	CSAPEVGIKDTF	TGCAGTGCTCCAGAGGTGGGGATCAAGGACACCTTC
TRBJ2-3	many	14	TRBV7-9	-	CASSTATRSDTQYF	TGTGCCAGCAGCACAGCGACTCGCTCAGATACGCAGTATTTT
TRBJ2-2	many	14	TRBV24-1	-	CATSDWINTGELFF	TGTGCCACCAGTGACTGGATAAACACCGGGGAGCTGTTTTTT
TRBJ1-6	many	17	TRBV20-1	TRBD1	CSARTSWGTGRFSPLHF	TGCAGTGCCAGGACTAGCTGGGGGACAGGGAGGTTTTCACCCCTCCACTTT
TRBJ2-1	many	17	TRBV6-5	TRBD2	CASSYFRAGGNYNEQFF	TGTGCCAGCAGTTACTTCAGGGCGGGGGGTAACTACAATGAGCAGTTCTTC
TRBJ1-3	many	15	TRBV4-1	-	CASSPSSWGTNTIYF	TGCGCCAGCAGCCCCTCTTCGTGGGGGACAAACACCATATATTTT
TRBJ1-1	few	19	TRBV20-1	TRBD1	CSARDPGRGPEFFPREAFF	TGCAGTGCTAGAGACCCGGGAAGGGGGCCCGAATTTTTCCCGCGGGAAGCTTTCTTT
TRBJ2-3	many	13	TRBV6-2/TRBV6-3	-	CASSYVGPDTQYF	TGTGCCAGCAGTTATGTGGGACCGGATACGCAGTATTTT
TRBJ2-1	few	16	TRBV10-3	-	CAIRTVGHKGGNEQFF	TGTGCCATCAGGACCGTTGGGCATAAAGGGGGCAATGAGCAGTTCTTC
TRBJ2-1	many	16	TRBV29-1	TRBD2	CSVEDQLAESYNEQFF	TGCAGCGTTGAAGACCAACTAGCGGAGTCCTACAATGAGCAGTTCTTC
TRBJ2-1	-	16	TRBV7-2	TRBD1	CASSPRDRDSYNEQFF	TGTGCCAGCAGCCCCAGGGACAGGGACTCCTACAATGAGCAGTTCTTC
TRBJ2-1	few	16	TRBV7-9	-	CASSLGRQGLANEQFF	TGTGCCAGCAGCTTAGGGCGCCAGGGGTTGGCGAATGAGCAGTTCTTC
TRBJ1-2	many	13	TRBV9	-	CASRGGVNYGYTF	TGTGCCAGCAGGGGAGGGGTTAACTATGGCTACACCTTC
TRBJ1-5	many	15	TRBV15	-	CATSIRDYSNQPQHF	TGTGCCACCAGCATCCGAGATTATAGCAATCAGCCCCAGCATTTT
TRBJ2-3	-	14	TRBV19	-	CASSTGAGADTQYF	TGTGCCAGTAGTACAGGGGCGGGCGCAGATACGCAGTATTTT
TRBJ1-2	many	16	TRBV18	TRBD1	CASSPERTGVSYGYTF	TGTGCCAGCTCCCCAGAGAGGACAGGAGTGAGCTATGGCTACACCTTC
TRBJ2-3	-	15	TRBV7-9	TRBD2	CASSSGTSETDTQYF	TGTGCCAGCAGCTCCGGGACTAGCGAGACAGATACGCAGTATTTT
TRBJ1-2	many	17	TRBV20-1	-	CSARPLGPRDNYYGYTF	TGCAGTGCTAGACCCCTTGGGCCCCGGGACAATTACTATGGCTACACCTTC
TRBJ1-1	many	15	TRBV7-6	-	CASSLAQGVNTEAFF	TGTGCCAGCAGCTTAGCACAGGGAGTCAACACTGAAGCTTTCTTT
TRBJ2-1	-	11	TRBV7-8	-	CASAVKNEQFF	TGTGCCAGCGCCGTAAAAAATGAGCAGTTCTTC
TRBJ2-2	-	14	TRBV4-2	-	CASSPSWVTGELFF	TGTGCCAGCAGCCCGTCGTGGGTGACCGGGGAGCTGTTTTTT
TRBJ2-1	-	13	TRBV7-9	-	CALQGSIRNEQFF	TGTGCTCTTCAGGGGTCCATTCGGAATGAGCAGTTCTTC
TRBJ1-2	few	13	TRBV6-5	-	CASSSWLGYGYTF	TGTGCCAGCAGTTCGTGGTTGGGCTATGGCTACACCTTC
TRBJ2-7	few	16	TRBV4-1	-	CASSQGWGLLSYEQYF	TGCGCCAGCAGCCAAGGGTGGGGTCTCCTCTCCTACGAGCAGTACTTC
TRBJ1-1	many	15	TRBV4-3	-	CASSQDWGVNTEAFF	TGCGCCAGCAGCCAAGATTGGGGGGTGAACACTGAAGCTTTCTTT
TRBJ1-5	many	14	TRBV5-5	TRBD1	CASSLWTGGQPQHF	TGTGCCAGCAGCCTATGGACAGGGGGTCAGCCCCAGCATTTT
TRBJ2-6	few	18	TRBV7-2	TRBD1	CASSLPDRETTGANVLTF	TGTGCCAGCAGCTTACCGGACAGGGAAACGACTGGGGCCAACGTCCTGACTTTC
TRBJ2-7	many	15	TRBV5-6	TRBD1	CASSLVGQDPREQYF	TGTGCCAGCAGCTTGGTGGGACAGGACCCACGAGAGCAGTACTTC
TRBJ1-2	-	14	TRBV7-9	TRBD1	CASTPYRGGYGYTF	TGTGCCAGCACACCATACAGGGGAGGCTATGGCTACACCTTC
TRBJ2-1	-	13	TRBV7-2	-	CASSLSGLNEQFF	TGTGCCAGCAGCTTATCAGGACTCAATGAGCAGTTCTTC
TRBJ2-3	-	16	TRBV7-2	-	CASSSEGQAAEETQYF	TGTGCCAGCAGCTCCGAAGGGCAGGCGGCCGAGGAAACGCAGTATTTT
TRBJ2-4	many	13	TRBV29-1	-	CSAQGGIENIQYF	TGCAGCGCTCAAGGGGGGATCGAAAACATTCAGTACTTC
TRBJ1-1	many	15	TRBV5-6	-	CASSWETGRNTEAFF	TGTGCCAGCAGCTGGGAGACAGGCAGGAACACTGAAGCTTTCTTT
TRBJ1-4	-	14	TRBV5-6	-	CASSHRRPSEKLFF	TGTGCCAGCAGCCACCGGCGCCCCAGCGAAAAACTGTTTTTT
TRBJ2-7	many	11	TRBV6-6	-	CASTDYYEQYF	TGTGCCAGCACCGACTACTACGAGCAGTACTTC
TRBJ1-6	few	14	TRBV6-1	-	CASSDGTSNSPLHF	TGTGCCAGCAGTGACGGGACGAGCAACTCACCCCTCCACTTT
TRBJ2-1	many	15	TRBV4-2	-	CASSQDRLTYNEQFF	TGTGCCAGCAGCCAAGATAGACTGACCTACAATGAGCAGTTCTTC
TRBJ2-5	many	14	TRBV7-9	TRBD2	CASSWTSGKETQYF	TGTGCCAGCAGCTGGACTAGCGGGAAAGAGACCCAGTACTTC